The entry below gives a single T cell receptor (beta chain) sequence along with its context. Its antigen is currently unknown. V trimming: 2 bases; J trimming: 6 bases; junction bases outside the gene matches: 6. The CDR3 has 14 amino acids. Germline CDR1 SEHNR, CDR2 FQNEAQ (reference sequence). This record comes from a study of T cell repertoires in cytomegalovirus infection. Across the whole study: Recently identified HLA-C-restricted CMV epitopes and well-studied HLA-B-restricted CMV epitopes were used by the study. CMV infection together with matching HLA type was indicated by public TCR beta signatures. Overall study findings and caveats: Accumulated public TCR beta family frequency recognized individuals carrying CMV together with the relevant HLA. Across the ex vivo response, the dominant clonotypes were HLA-C-restricted CMV-specific TCR beta clonotypes.

One entry per CDR3 protein results from TCRdb running MiXCR on the reads. Of around 800,000 distinct CDR3 sequences listed, around a third are singletons. The chain combines TRBV7-9 with TRBJ1-2, with 7 nucleotides matching TRBD1. The source of this sequence is a human donor in good health (CMV status not recorded). Some clones in this sample may be carry-over from other donors' samples. Source: cultured CD8+ T cells from PBMCs, taken from culture after CMV antigen stimulation. CDR3 region: CASSLNTGENGYTF. The CDR3 nucleotides are TGTGCCAGCAGCTTAAACACAGGGGAAAATGGCTACACCTTC.